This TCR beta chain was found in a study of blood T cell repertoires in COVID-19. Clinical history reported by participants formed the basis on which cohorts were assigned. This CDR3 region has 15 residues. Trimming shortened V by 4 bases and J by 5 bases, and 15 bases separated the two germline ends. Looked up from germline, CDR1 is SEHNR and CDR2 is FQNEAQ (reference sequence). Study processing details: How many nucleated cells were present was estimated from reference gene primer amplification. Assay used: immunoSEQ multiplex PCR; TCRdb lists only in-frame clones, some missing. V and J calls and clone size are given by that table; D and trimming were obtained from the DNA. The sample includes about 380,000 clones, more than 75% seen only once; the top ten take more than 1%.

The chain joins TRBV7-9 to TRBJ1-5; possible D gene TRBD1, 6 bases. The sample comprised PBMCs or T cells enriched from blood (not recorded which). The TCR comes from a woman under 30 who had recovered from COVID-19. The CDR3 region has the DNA TGTGCCAGCAGCTCTTCTAACAGGGTAGATCAGCCCCAGCATTTT. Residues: CASSSSNRVDQPQHF.